This TCR beta chain stems from a study of cytomegalovirus exposure and HLA in healthy donors. Findings and limits, study-wide: It was likely that a cluster of highly shared sequence variants was a sequencing artifact.

This CDR3 comprises 12 residues. With 2 bases removed from V and 8 bases from J, the gap between germline ends came to 9 bases. Germline V gene lookup returns CDR1 MGHRA and CDR2 YSYEKL. About this clone itself: As yet, its antigen is unknown.

The study ran its PCR with 60 Vbeta and 13 Jbeta primers. TCRdb's table, derived via immunoSEQ multiplex PCR, lists solely in-frame clones and lacks some. The table has 110,000 or so clones, around three quarters seen once. The gene calls are TRBV4-1 and TRBJ2-5, with unresolved D. The sequence was collected from a female donor in good health and CMV-seronegative. Sequencing was done on a sample of PBMCs. The CDR3 here is CASSQNSATQYF. The CDR3 DNA reads TGCGCCAGCAGCCAAAACTCCGCTACCCAGTACTTC.